This T cell receptor (beta chain) was captured by sequencing in a study of cytomegalovirus exposure and HLA in healthy donors. Study-wide results and caveats: A missense DCLRE1C variant was associated with V- and J-gene trimming of TCR beta chains in a later analysis, and an independent cohort replicated the association. Rarity marked most TCR sequences, yet some public TCRs occurred in many donors. A later analysis found that most CMV-associated TCR beta chains appeared HLA-restricted.

A word on this clone: Its antigen is unknown.

V was clipped by 6 bases and J by 0 bases; unmatched bases: 4. CDR3 length equals 14 residues. CDR1 is SEHNR, CDR2 FQNEAQ, per germline (reference sequence). 13 Jbeta primers and 60 Vbeta primers were used for the PCR. Per the authors' pipeline: Among the unique TCR beta chains that a later analysis counted, about 85 million in all, about 11 million were shared. Produced via immunoSEQ multiplex PCR; TCRdb's table is partial and in-frame only. The V and J calls and clone size come from that table; D and trimming were worked out from the DNA. The sample table sets out roughly 77,000 clones. This clonotype originated in a female donor in good health and CMV-seropositive. The sequenced sample was PBMCs. The J gene is TRBJ2-7, the V gene TRBV7-9, with 8 positions matching TRBD1. CDR3: CASRRTGSSYEQYF. The CDR3 DNA reads TGTGCCAGCAGGCGGACAGGGAGCTCCTACGAGCAGTACTTC.